The rows below give T cell receptor beta chains drawn from one sample of a study of cytomegalovirus exposure and HLA in healthy donors. TCRdb's copy holds only in-frame clones and misses some; the assay was immunoSEQ multiplex PCR. The sample consists of 150,000 to 200,000 clones, 80% of them appearing once. The specimen sequenced was PBMCs. The receptors derive from a middle-aged woman in good health and CMV-seronegative. The CDR3 runs from the conserved cysteine through the conserved F or W. Fields, in order: D gene, J gene, clone size, V gene, CDR3 protein, CDR3 DNA. The D gene is left open where the match is weak. Not all rows give a size; the values are once, few, many and, for expanded clones, a class.

D: .; J: TRBJ2-3; size: .; V: TRBV9; CDR3: CASSRRDFTDTQYF; DNA: TGTGCCAGCAGCCGACGGGACTTCACAGATACGCAGTATTTT
D: .; J: TRBJ1-1; size: .; V: TRBV6-1; CDR3: CASSELPRVMNTEAFF; DNA: TGTGCCAGCAGTGAACTTCCGAGGGTAATGAACACTGAAGCTTTCTTT
D: TRBD2; J: TRBJ2-3; size: .; V: TRBV9; CDR3: CASSVSGRSDTQYF; DNA: TGTGCCAGCAGCGTAAGCGGGAGATCAGATACGCAGTATTTT
D: .; J: TRBJ1-4; size: .; V: TRBV11-3; CDR3: CASSFDSYGEKLFF; DNA: TGTGCCAGCAGCTTCGACAGCTATGGTGAAAAACTGTTTTTT
D: TRBD1; J: TRBJ1-1; size: .; V: TRBV15; CDR3: CATSRAGGSNTEAFF; DNA: TGTGCCACCAGCAGAGCAGGGGGCAGTAACACTGAAGCTTTCTTT
D: TRBD1; J: TRBJ1-5; size: .; V: TRBV7-2; CDR3: CASTRDSLANQPQHF; DNA: TGTGCCAGCACCCGGGACAGCTTAGCAAATCAGCCCCAGCATTTT
D: .; J: TRBJ2-7; size: .; V: TRBV21-1; CDR3: CASSRPRSYEQYF; DNA: TGTGCCAGCAGTAGACCCAGGTCCTACGAGCAGTACTTC
D: TRBD1; J: TRBJ1-2; size: .; V: TRBV25-1; CDR3: CASSDRLGQVYGYTF; DNA: TGTGCCAGCAGTGATCGACTTGGACAGGTCTATGGCTACACCTTC
D: TRBD2; J: TRBJ2-3; size: .; V: TRBV29-1; CDR3: CSVERLAVGDTQYF; DNA: TGCAGCGTTGAGCGACTAGCGGTGGGAGATACGCAGTATTTT
D: TRBD1; J: TRBJ1-1; size: .; V: TRBV7-2; CDR3: CASSLGGTGSSAFF; DNA: TGTGCCAGCAGCTTAGGAGGGACAGGGAGTTCTGCTTTCTTT
D: TRBD1; J: TRBJ2-2; size: .; V: TRBV29-1; CDR3: CSVGHGQGAGELFF; DNA: TGCAGCGTTGGCCACGGACAGGGGGCCGGGGAGCTGTTTTTT
D: .; J: TRBJ2-1; size: .; V: TRBV6-9; CDR3: CASSHKEGADEQFF; DNA: TGTGCCAGCAGTCATAAGGAGGGGGCAGATGAGCAGTTCTTC
D: .; J: TRBJ1-5; size: few; V: TRBV6-1; CDR3: CASSEMRGMVGQPQHF; DNA: TGTGCCAGCAGTGAAATGCGGGGAATGGTAGGGCAGCCCCAGCATTTT
D: .; J: TRBJ2-1; size: .; V: TRBV11-3; CDR3: CASSRGSDHEQFF; DNA: TGTGCCAGCAGTCGAGGTAGCGACCATGAGCAGTTCTTC
D: TRBD1; J: TRBJ1-3; size: .; V: TRBV18; CDR3: CASSQQTGVSGNTIYF; DNA: TGTGCCAGCTCACAGCAGACAGGGGTGTCTGGAAACACCATATATTTT
D: .; J: TRBJ2-1; size: .; V: TRBV7-2; CDR3: CASSSSAGEQFF; DNA: TGTGCCAGCAGCTCCAGCGCCGGGGAGCAGTTCTTC
D: .; J: TRBJ1-1; size: .; V: TRBV6-5; CDR3: CASSYSRGIEAFF; DNA: TGTGCCAGCAGTTACTCGCGGGGGATTGAAGCTTTCTTT
D: TRBD1; J: TRBJ1-3; size: many; V: TRBV14; CDR3: CASSPPTGGFGGNTIYF; DNA: TGTGCCAGCAGCCCCCCCACAGGGGGCTTTGGTGGAAACACCATATATTTT
D: TRBD2; J: TRBJ2-5; size: .; V: TRBV5-4; CDR3: CASRPGLAVQETQYF; DNA: TGTGCCAGCAGGCCGGGACTAGCGGTACAAGAGACCCAGTACTTC
D: .; J: TRBJ2-7; size: few; V: TRBV7-2; CDR3: CASSLSGGTTEEYF; DNA: TGTGCCAGCAGCTTAAGCGGCGGGACGACGGAGGAGTACTTC
D: TRBD1; J: TRBJ2-1; size: .; V: TRBV30; CDR3: CAWSATGTVYNEQFF; DNA: TGTGCCTGGAGTGCCACCGGGACAGTCTACAATGAGCAGTTCTTC
D: .; J: TRBJ1-1; size: .; V: TRBV30; CDR3: CAWSKQAGQSTEAFF; DNA: TGTGCCTGGAGTAAGCAGGCAGGACAAAGCACTGAAGCTTTCTTT
D: .; J: TRBJ1-3; size: .; V: TRBV5-4; CDR3: CASSSPSQGSSSGNTIYF; DNA: TGTGCCAGCAGCTCGCCCTCCCAAGGGAGCAGCTCTGGAAACACCATATATTTT
D: TRBD2; J: TRBJ2-1; size: .; V: TRBV29-1; CDR3: CSVGERESYNEQFF; DNA: TGCAGCGTGGGGGAGCGGGAATCTTACAATGAGCAGTTCTTC
D: .; J: TRBJ1-4; size: .; V: TRBV7-9; CDR3: CSSSLEGPAEGGKLFF; DNA: TGTTCCAGCAGCTTAGAAGGTCCCGCCGAGGGAGGCAAACTGTTTTTT
D: .; J: TRBJ2-5; size: few; V: TRBV5-4; CDR3: CASSPSYGGIETQYF; DNA: TGTGCCAGCAGCCCGTCATATGGCGGGATCGAGACCCAGTACTTC
D: .; J: TRBJ1-5; size: .; V: TRBV28; CDR3: CASSFQARGNQPQHF; DNA: TGTGCCAGCAGTTTTCAGGCGCGGGGCAATCAGCCCCAGCATTTT
D: .; J: TRBJ1-1; size: .; V: TRBV7-8; CDR3: CASGGAWGTEAFF; DNA: TGTGCCAGCGGGGGGGCCTGGGGCACTGAAGCTTTCTTT
D: .; J: TRBJ2-7; size: .; V: TRBV11-2; CDR3: CASSLGVPHEQYF; DNA: TGTGCCAGCAGCTTGGGCGTACCCCACGAGCAGTACTTC
D: .; J: TRBJ1-4; size: .; V: TRBV4-1; CDR3: CASSRWTGENEKLFF; DNA: TGCGCCAGCAGCAGATGGACGGGGGAAAATGAAAAACTGTTTTTT
D: .; J: TRBJ1-2; size: .; V: TRBV12-5; CDR3: CASAREAGADYGYTF; DNA: TGTGCTAGTGCCCGGGAGGCGGGGGCTGACTATGGCTACACCTTC
D: .; J: TRBJ2-2; size: .; V: TRBV7-9; CDR3: CASSFPLYYPNTGELFF; DNA: TGTGCCAGCAGCTTCCCTCTATATTACCCGAACACCGGGGAGCTGTTTTTT
D: .; J: TRBJ2-1; size: once; V: TRBV7-9; CDR3: CASSLDGRVLSFASGEQFF; DNA: TGTGCCAGCAGCTTAGACGGTCGTGTCCTGAGTTTTGCTTCGGGTGAGCAGTTCTTC
D: .; J: TRBJ2-5; size: .; V: TRBV25-1; CDR3: CASSPNSGAQETQYF; DNA: TGTGCCAGCAGTCCTAATTCAGGGGCCCAAGAGACCCAGTACTTC